This T cell receptor beta chain was identified in a study of blood T cell repertoires in COVID-19. Study context: Donors in the United States, Italy and Spain gave samples during acute or convalescent COVID-19. The analysed material was cDNA or gDNA that came from T cells, B-cell-depleted T cells, or PBMCs.

The assay was immunoSEQ multiplex PCR, and TCRdb's table has in-frame clones only and misses some. This sample yields 380,000 or so clones, of which over 75% are seen a single time; 1% to 1.5% belongs to the top ten. Germline CDR1 is SGHNT and CDR2 is YYREEE (reference sequence). This CDR3 spans 14 amino acids. V was cut by 1 base and J by 4 bases, with 9 bases left in between. The chain recombines TRBV5-4 with TRBJ2-1; TRBD2 is a possible D gene (6 bases). This clonotype was obtained from a man in his thirties or forties who had recovered from COVID-19. The sequencing sample was made of PBMCs or T cells enriched from blood (not recorded which). The CDR3 loop is CASSLTSQYNEQFF. The CDR3 DNA is TGTGCCAGCAGCTTGACTAGCCAGTACAATGAGCAGTTCTTC.